This TCR beta chain was sequenced for a study of long-term antiretroviral therapy in people with HIV. Study outcomes and limitations: Information on adherence to ART, viral resistance or therapy changes was unavailable.

The CDR3 loop spans 14 amino acids. The germline CDR1 and CDR2 sequences are SGHAT and FQNNGV. Trimming shortened V by 5 bases and J by 6 bases, and 14 bases separated the two germline ends. By sample fraction, this clone is large. Antigen specificity is unknown. At survey level, the immunoSEQ assay was run in its v3.0 version. Some clones are missing from TCRdb's copy, which holds only in-frame ones; the method was immunoSEQ multiplex PCR. The sample yields roughly 25,000 clones, roughly four fifths seen once. The rearrangement uses TRBV11-2 and TRBJ1-3, with D hard to call. This sequence was found in a man in his fifties or sixties with HIV. The sample here was unsorted PBMCs, taken 0.4 years after starting antiretroviral therapy. CDR3 coding DNA: TGTGCCAGCAGCCCAACGTCGGGCCCAAACACCATATATTTT. It codes for CASSPTSGPNTIYF.